This T cell receptor (beta chain) was documented in a study of blood T cells in healthy people across ages. Using a J-beta primer mix together with a sample-barcoded 5' primer, a second PCR was run for roughly 6 to 11 cycles. One entry per CDR3 protein, called by TCRdb with MiXCR from the 5' RACE reads. The sample includes about 970,000 distinct CDR3 sequences, roughly half of them seen just once. This clonotype has only a few counts. The total RNA that was extracted per sample amounted to at least 5 micrograms. Sequences were obtained from blood. The receptor comes from a woman aged 55-75 years in good health.

The CDR3 spells CASSSRSSRQLYTDTQYF. As DNA, the CDR3 is TGTGCCAGCAGTTCCCGGTCCTCACGGCAGCTATACACAGATACGCAGTATTTT. V is TRBV27 and J is TRBJ2-3; D remains ambiguous. There are 18 residues in the CDR3. CDR1 is MNHEY, CDR2 SMNVEV, per germline (reference sequence). The germline V and J ends were trimmed by 4 bases and 2 bases, with 22 bases remaining between them.